These 23 T cell receptor beta chains were sequenced from one sample in a study of identical twins. MiXCR, run by TCRdb on the 5' RACE reads, gives a single entry per CDR3 protein. The sample has under 400,000 distinct CDR3 sequences, approximately 9.1% seen once. Sequencing was performed on naive T cells sorted from blood. These receptors originate from a woman between 45 and 65 years old in good health.

This clonotype showed up many times. The genes are TRBV24-1 and TRBJ2-1; D tentatively fits TRBD1 or TRBD2 (7 bases each). Trimming left V 0 bases short and J 7 bases short, with 15 bases between. CDR3 length: 16 residues. CDR1 KGHDR and CDR2 SFDVKD come from the germline V gene. The CDR3 protein is CATSDLRQGGSNEQFF. The CDR3 DNA reads as TGTGCCACCAGTGATTTGAGACAGGGAGGGTCGAATGAGCAGTTCTTC.

The rearrangement joins TRBV7-2 to TRBJ2-3; D possibly corresponds to TRBD2 (5 bases). The CDR3 totals 15 residues. Germline CDR1 SGHTA, CDR2 FQGNSA. Trimming cost V 5 bases and J 0 bases, with 12 bases left between them. The CDR3 is CASSGSVTSTDTQYF. The DNA for the CDR3 is TGTGCCAGCAGCGGTAGCGTAACTAGCACAGATACGCAGTATTTT.

J is TRBJ2-2 and V is TRBV20-1, with a weak D call TRBD2 (5 bases). V shed 2 bases and J shed 7 bases, with 8 bases lying between them. Germline values: CDR1 DFQATT, CDR2 SNEGSKA (reference sequence). The CDR3 length is 12 residues. CDR3 sequence: CSARKGVGELFF. CDR3 DNA: TGCAGTGCTAGAAAGGGAGTCGGGGAGCTGTTTTTT.

This chain links TRBV7-8 with TRBJ1-1; D call uncertain. Per the germline V gene, CDR1 is SGHVS and CDR2 is FQNEAQ. The CDR3 extends over 15 amino acids. The V and J ends lost 7 bases and 0 bases respectively, with 15 bases between them. This chain's CDR3 is CASTPSFRMNTEAFF. Written as DNA, the CDR3 is TGTGCCAGCACCCCGAGTTTCAGGATGAACACTGAAGCTTTCTTT.

There are a few counts of this clonotype. The chain uses TRBV6-5 and TRBJ2-7, with D perhaps TRBD1 (6 bases). CDR3 length equals 13 residues. The germline V and J ends were trimmed by 2 bases and 5 bases, with 10 bases remaining between them. Germline CDR1 and CDR2: MNHEY and SVGAGI. This chain's CDR3 is CASSYDRFHEQYF. Written as DNA, the CDR3 is TGTGCCAGCAGTTACGACAGGTTCCACGAGCAGTACTTC.

This clonotype has only a few counts. The chain employs TRBV5-1 and TRBJ2-3; D gene uncertain. Per the germline V gene, CDR1 is SGHRS and CDR2 is YFSETQ. Deletions cut 0 bases from V and 1 base from J, with 15 bases between. The CDR3 consists of 17 residues. The CDR3 is CASSLAKTPRGTDTQYF. The DNA of the CDR3 is TGCGCCAGCAGCTTGGCCAAGACTCCTAGAGGCACAGATACGCAGTATTTT.

The sample holds a few counts of this clonotype. The chain couples TRBV7-8 to TRBJ2-7, with 8 positions matching TRBD2. J lost 0 bases, V lost 1 base, and 8 bases had no gene match. The CDR3 covers 17 residues. Per the germline V gene, CDR1 is SGHVS and CDR2 is FQNEAQ. Here the CDR3 reads CASSLGTTGGVSYEQYF. CDR3 in DNA: TGTGCCAGCAGCTTAGGGACAACGGGAGGGGTCTCCTACGAGCAGTACTTC.

CDR3 in DNA: TGTGCCAGCAGTGACCGAACAACTAATGAAAAACTGTTTTTT. Translated, it gives CASSDRTTNEKLFF. The genes are TRBV2 and TRBJ1-4; no firm D call. Germline CDR1 is SNHLY and CDR2 is FYNNEI. CDR3 length: 14 residues. V was shortened by 3 bases and J by 0 bases, with 5 bases between the two germline ends.

CDR3 bases: TGTGCCAGCAGCGTTCAATCCGCAGATACGCAGTATTTT. Protein product: CASSVQSADTQYF. The V call is TRBV9, the J call TRBJ2-3; D uncertain. The length of the CDR3 is 13 residues. The V gene's germline CDR1 is SGDLS and CDR2 YYNGEE. The V end was cut by 2 bases, the J end by 4 bases, with 8 bases between.

The gene calls are TRBV15 and TRBJ1-1, with D hard to call. CDR1 and CDR2 from the germline V gene are LNHNV and YYDKDF (reference sequence). V dropped 0 bases and J dropped 5 bases, with 13 bases sitting between them. CDR3 length: 15 amino acids. The CDR3 sequence is CATSRDSEVGTEAFF. The CDR3 bases are TGTGCCACCAGCAGAGATTCGGAGGTTGGGACTGAAGCTTTCTTT.

The chain carries TRBV5-1 and TRBJ1-1, with no clear D. Germline V gene lookup returns CDR1 SGHRS and CDR2 YFSETQ. The CDR3 spans 13 residues. The V and J ends lost 4 bases and 1 base respectively, with 8 bases between them. The CDR3 protein is CASSAIENTEAFF. The CDR3 nucleotides read TGCGCCAGCAGCGCCATTGAGAACACTGAAGCTTTCTTT.

This clonotype was found a few times. J is TRBJ2-7 and V is TRBV7-9; 7 positions match TRBD1. With 4 bases clipped from V and 3 bases from J, the junction kept 3 bases outside the gene matches. CDR3 length equals 13 residues. Germline V gene sequence: CDR1 SEHNR, CDR2 FQNEAQ (reference sequence). The CDR3 here is CASSSRDSYEQYV. CDR3 DNA: TGTGCCAGCAGCTCCCGGGACAGCTACGAGCAGTACGTC.

There are many counts of this clonotype. The J gene is TRBJ1-1, the V gene TRBV3-1; TRBD1 agrees at 7 bases. Germline trimming cut 1 base from V and 11 bases from J; bases unmatched to any gene: 7. Per germline, CDR1 LGHDT and CDR2 YNNKEL (reference sequence). The CDR3 extends over 13 amino acids. The CDR3 spells CASSQGQTGWAFF. CDR3 bases: TGTGCCAGCAGCCAAGGCCAGACAGGGTGGGCTTTCTTT.

The genes are TRBV6-6 and TRBJ1-2, with 9 bases that match TRBD1. Germline V gene lookup returns CDR1 MNHNY and CDR2 SVGAGI (reference sequence). CDR3 length equals 15 residues. V was clipped by 3 bases and J by 7 bases; unmatched bases: 9. The CDR3 region has the DNA TGTGCCAGCAGTTATGTGGGACAGGGCCCTCCTGGCTACACCTTC. This translates into CASSYVGQGPPGYTF.

This clonotype was counted between two and nine times. The V gene is TRBV6-5, the J gene TRBJ1-2; D call uncertain. This CDR3 is built from 13 residues. Trimming stripped 0 bases from V and 7 bases from J, with 9 bases between. The germline V gene encodes CDR1 MNHEY and CDR2 SVGAGI. CDR3: CASSYSTGVGYTF. CDR3 DNA: TGTGCCAGCAGTTACTCGACCGGGGTTGGCTACACCTTC.

This clonotype showed up just a few times. The J gene is TRBJ2-3, the V gene TRBV5-1; 12 bases are a match to TRBD2. The V gene's germline CDR1 is SGHRS and CDR2 YFSETQ. With 0 bases clipped from V and 7 bases from J, the junction kept 6 bases outside the gene matches. This CDR3 is 16 amino acids long. The CDR3 loop is CASSLVASGRANTQYF. CDR3 nucleotide sequence: TGCGCCAGCAGCTTGGTAGCTAGCGGGAGGGCCAATACGCAGTATTTT.

This chain's CDR3 is CASSRTTSGSLWFF. The CDR3 nucleotides read TGCGCCAGCAGCCGGACAACTAGCGGGAGTTTATGGTTCTTC. The V call is TRBV5-1, the J call TRBJ2-1; 11 positions match TRBD2. Germline V gene data show CDR1 as SGHRS and CDR2 as YFSETQ. J was trimmed by 15 bases and V by 4 bases; bases with no gene match: 12. This CDR3 comprises 14 residues.

Ten or more counts support this clonotype. The V and J genes are TRBV3-1 and TRBJ2-1; the D is unclear. Germline V lookup: CDR1 LGHDT, CDR2 YNNKEL (reference sequence). V lost 4 bases to trimming and J lost 1 base, with 14 bases between them. CDR3 length: 16 amino acids. CDR3 loop: CASSRYSGRSYNEQFF. CDR3 coding DNA: TGTGCCAGCAGCCGTTACAGTGGGCGGTCCTACAATGAGCAGTTCTTC.

V usage is TRBV6-1 and J usage is TRBJ2-7; D unresolved. V lost 4 bases to trimming and J lost 6 bases, with 13 bases between them. The germline gives CDR1 MNHNS, CDR2 SASEGT. CDR3 size: 13 residues. CDR3 in amino acids: CASSADPPGEQYF. As DNA, the CDR3 is TGTGCCAGCAGTGCTGACCCACCAGGCGAGCAGTACTTC.

The V call is TRBV27, the J call TRBJ2-1; 8 bases agree with TRBD2. Germline loops: CDR1 MNHEY, CDR2 SMNVEV (reference sequence). The ends lost 6 bases at V and 5 bases at J; junction bases unmatched: 12. The CDR3 extends over 16 amino acids. In DNA form, the CDR3 reads TGTGCCAGCAGCTCCCTAGCGGGTCGGCCCAACAATGAGCAGTTCTTC. Its protein is CASSSLAGRPNNEQFF.

This clonotype was seen repeatedly, ten times or more. This sequence joins TRBV5-1 and TRBJ2-6, with 14 positions matching TRBD2. The CDR3 has 17 residues. The ends lost 3 bases at V and 1 base at J; junction bases unmatched: 0. Germline V gene lookup returns CDR1 SGHRS and CDR2 YFSETQ. The CDR3 DNA sequence: TGCGCCAGCAGCTGGACTAGCGGGAGGTCTGGGGCCAACGTCCTGACTTTC. Translating gives CASSWTSGRSGANVLTF.

This clonotype has a count of ten or more. The gene calls are TRBV14 and TRBJ2-2, with D possibly being TRBD2 (5 bases). Trimming stripped 6 bases from V and 7 bases from J, with 12 bases between. The length of the CDR3 is 13 residues. Germline V gene sequence: CDR1 SGHDN, CDR2 FVKESK. For the CDR3, the DNA is TGTGCCAGCAGTCGAGGGAAAGGCGGGGAGCTGTTTTTT. Protein sequence: CASSRGKGGELFF. The entire variable domain, with the rest obtained from reference TRBV14 and TRBJ2-2, is as follows: EAGVTQFPSHSVIEKGQTVTLRCDPISGHDNLYWYRRVMGKEIKFLLHFVKESKQDESGMPNNRFLAERTGGTYSTLKVQPAELEDSGVYFCASSRGKGGELFFGEGSRLTVL.

Ten or more counts support this clonotype. This rearrangement joins TRBV6-2 or TRBV6-3 to TRBJ2-7; TRBD1 aligns across 7 bases. Germline V gene lookup returns CDR1 MNHEY and CDR2 SVGEGT. V was clipped by 2 bases and J by 1 base; unmatched bases: 2. This CDR3 has 14 residues. CDR3 coding DNA: TGTGCCAGCAGTTACCGGACAGGTTCCTACGAGCAGTACGTC. It is translated as CASSYRTGSYEQYV.